A single sample gave rise to the 24 T cell receptor beta chains below, sequenced in a study of shared clonotypes between healthy human individuals. TCRdb's copy holds only in-frame clones and misses some; the assay was immunoSEQ multiplex PCR. The sample contains 400,000 or so clones, approximately 96% of which appear only once. Sequencing used memory CD8+ T cells sorted from blood. The sample's subset: CD45RO+ cells pooled with CCR7-negative TemRA cells. The receptors here all came from a man under 40 in good health.

The chain recombines TRBV2 with TRBJ2-5; no reliable D call. Trimming removed 7 bases at V and 2 bases at J, with 2 bases between. The CDR3 is 10 amino acids. The germline CDR1 and CDR2 sequences are SNHLY and FYNNEI. The CDR3 here is CASTQETQYF. The CDR3, as DNA: TGTGCCAGCACTCAAGAGACCCAGTACTTC.

The chain has TRBV6-1 and TRBJ2-1, with a tentative D call TRBD2 (5 bases). Germline lookup yields CDR1 MNHNS and CDR2 SASEGT. CDR3 length equals 13 residues. Trimming took off 6 bases at V and 4 bases at J, with 10 bases between the two ends. CDR3 DNA: TGTGCCAGCAGGCCTAGCACGTACAATGAGCAGTTCTTC. As protein: CASRPSTYNEQFF.

V gene TRBV10-3 combines with J gene TRBJ1-1; D remains ambiguous. CDR3 length: 11 amino acids. Germline values: CDR1 ENHRY, CDR2 SYGVKD. The V and J ends lost 10 bases and 3 bases respectively, with 9 bases between them. CDR3 protein: CASKKDTEAFF. CDR3 in DNA: TGTGCCAGTAAAAAGGACACTGAAGCTTTCTTT.

The chain employs TRBV2 and TRBJ2-3, with D possibly called TRBD1 or TRBD2 (5 bases each). CDR3 size: 13 residues. V shed 3 bases and J shed 6 bases, with 10 bases lying between them. Germline CDR1 reads SNHLY; CDR2 reads FYNNEI. The CDR3: CASSDGARDTQYF. CDR3 bases: TGTGCCAGCAGTGACGGGGCGCGGGATACGCAGTATTTT.

The V and J genes are TRBV28 and TRBJ2-7; D remains ambiguous. Looked up from germline, CDR1 is MDHEN and CDR2 is SYDVKM. Trimming took 7 bases from V and 3 from J, leaving 7 bases between them. CDR3 length: 11 amino acids. The CDR3 reads CASTRHYEQYF. In DNA form, the CDR3 reads TGTGCCAGCACCCGGCACTACGAGCAGTACTTC.

The count of this clone is one. This chain connects TRBV28 to TRBJ2-3, with 12 nucleotides matching TRBD2. The trim removed 1 base at V and 1 base at J, leaving 6 bases unmatched. Germline V CDR1 and CDR2: MDHEN, SYDVKM. The CDR3 is made up of 18 amino acids. The CDR3 is CASSLFASGRARTDTQYF. The CDR3 DNA reads TGTGCCAGCAGTTTATTCGCTAGCGGGAGGGCCCGCACAGATACGCAGTATTTT.

This chain connects TRBV5-1 to TRBJ1-5, with D unresolved. The germline V gene has CDR1 SGHRS and CDR2 YFSETQ. Deletions cut 0 bases from V and 1 base from J, with 8 bases between. The CDR3 extends over 15 amino acids. CDR3 nucleotide sequence: TGCGCCAGCAGCTTGGAAGGGTTCAGCAATCAGCCCCAGCATTTT. This sequence encodes CASSLEGFSNQPQHF.

V gene TRBV28 combines with J gene TRBJ1-2, with D uncertain. Trimming cost V 2 bases and J 8 bases, with 12 bases left between them. From germline, CDR1 is MDHEN and CDR2 SYDVKM. The CDR3 extends over 13 amino acids. The CDR3 DNA follows: TGTGCCAGCAGTTTACCGACCCCCTGGGGCTACACCTTC. Translation gives CASSLPTPWGYTF.

The CDR3 here is CASRAGTTSSYEQYF. In DNA form, the CDR3 reads TGTGCCAGCAGAGCAGGGACTACATCCTCCTACGAGCAGTACTTC. The chain employs TRBV27 and TRBJ2-7, with 7 nucleotides matching TRBD2. The trim removed 6 bases at V and 0 bases at J, leaving 8 bases unmatched. This CDR3 spans 15 amino acids. The germline V gene has CDR1 MNHEY and CDR2 SMNVEV (reference sequence).

V and J are TRBV19 and TRBJ1-5; weak D call: TRBD1 (6 bases). The CDR3 spans 16 residues. Trimming cost V 2 bases and J 3 bases, with 14 bases left between them. Germline CDR1 LNHDA, CDR2 SQIVND (reference sequence). The CDR3 bases are TGTGCCAGTAGTATATTTAGGGGGGCCTACAATCAGCCCCAGCATTTT. Translated: CASSIFRGAYNQPQHF. Combining the CDR3 with reference TRBV19 and TRBJ1-5 gives the whole variable domain DGGITQSPKYLFRKEGQNVTLSCEQNLNHDAMYWYRQDPGQGLRLIYYSQIVNDFQKGDIAEGYSVSREKKESFPLTVTSAQKNPTAFYLCASSIFRGAYNQPQHFGDGTRLSIL.

This chain uses TRBV14 with TRBJ2-3, with a possible D match to TRBD2 (7 bases). V gave up 4 bases and J gave up 0 bases, with 20 bases separating them. The CDR3 is 18 amino acids. Germline V lookup: CDR1 SGHDN, CDR2 FVKESK. The CDR3 region has the DNA TGTGCCAGCAGCCGCGGGGGCTGGGGGCGGGCGAGCACAGATACGCAGTATTTT. Amino acid sequence: CASSRGGWGRASTDTQYF.

The CDR3 here is CASSEKREVPDTQYF. CDR3 bases: TGTGCCAGCAGCGAGAAGCGGGAGGTTCCAGATACGCAGTATTTT. The chain combines TRBV9 with TRBJ2-3; 9 bases are a match to TRBD2. Per the germline V gene, CDR1 is SGDLS and CDR2 is YYNGEE. This CDR3 has 15 amino acids. The trim removed 3 bases at V and 4 bases at J, leaving 6 bases unmatched.

A note on this clone: In the same sample, other DNA sequences code for this CDR3. The chain employs TRBV28 and TRBJ1-3; D remains ambiguous. The CDR3 sequence is 14 residues long. Germline V gives CDR1 MDHEN, CDR2 SYDVKM. The germline V and J ends were trimmed by 4 bases and 2 bases, with 9 bases remaining between them. Written as DNA, the CDR3 is TGTGCCAGCAGTTCCGGGTTTACTGGAAACACCATATATTTT. Translated, it gives CASSSGFTGNTIYF.

This clone occurred once. V usage is TRBV6-4 and J usage is TRBJ2-1; 8 nucleotides match TRBD2. CDR3 length: 16 amino acids. Losses at the gene ends were 2 bases for V and 0 bases for J; bases not matched to a gene: 3. Germline CDR1 and CDR2: MRHNA and SNTAGT. The CDR3 is CASSDGAGGSYNEQFF. The CDR3 DNA reads as TGTGCCAGCAGTGACGGGGCGGGAGGCTCCTACAATGAGCAGTTCTTC.

The rearrangement uses TRBV19 and TRBJ2-7; D might be TRBD2 (6 bases). V was trimmed by 2 bases and J by 3 bases, leaving 11 bases between them. Germline lookup yields CDR1 LNHDA and CDR2 SQIVND (reference sequence). The CDR3 totals 14 residues. DNA of the CDR3: TGTGCCAGTAGTATAAGGGGACTTAGCTACGAGCAGTACTTC. This gives the protein CASSIRGLSYEQYF.

Comment on this clone: One end of the junction fails to match germline, which may point to a read error. The chain joins TRBV7-7 to TRBJ2-7, with TRBD2 matching 14 bases. Looked up from germline, CDR1 is SSHAT and CDR2 is FNYEAQ (reference sequence). There are 14 residues in the CDR3. The CDR3 region has the DNA TGTGCTAGCAGCTTCGGGACTAGCGGGAGCGAGCAGTACTTC. As protein: CASSFGTSGSEQYF. The full variable domain, in which reference TRBV7-7 and TRBJ2-7 provide the parts outside the CDR3, is GAGVSQSPRYKVTKRGQDVTLRCDPISSHATLYWYQQALGQGPEFLTYFNYEAQPDKSGLPSDRFSAERPEGSISTLTIQRTEQRDSAMYRCASSFGTSGSEQYFGPGTRLTVT.

J is TRBJ1-3 and V is TRBV18; D gene uncertain. The ends were cut back, 1 base at V and 5 bases at J, with 12 bases in the middle. In germline, CDR1 is KGHSH, CDR2 LQKENI. The CDR3 length is 15 residues. The CDR3 region is CASSPLSQTRNTIYF. CDR3 sequence (DNA): TGTGCCAGCTCACCACTGTCTCAAACCCGAAACACCATATATTTT.

This clone came up once. V and J are TRBV7-3 and TRBJ2-1; D is perhaps TRBD2 (5 bases). This CDR3 is 16 amino acids long. Trimming removed 2 bases from V and 5 bases from J, with 16 bases in between. CDR1 is SGHTA and CDR2 is FQGTGA in the germline V gene. The CDR3 loop reads CASSLFDRGLNNEQFF. DNA of the CDR3: TGTGCCAGCAGCTTATTTGACCGGGGTTTGAACAATGAGCAGTTCTTC.

Points on this clone: This specimen includes other DNA sequences encoding the same CDR3. This chain uses TRBV5-1 with TRBJ2-5; 7 bases map to TRBD2. Germline loops: CDR1 SGHRS, CDR2 YFSETQ. After removal of 8 bases from V and 2 bases from J, the junction contained 0 bases not matched to a gene. This CDR3 spans 11 amino acids. CDR3 protein: CASSGQETQYF. CDR3 sequence (DNA): TGCGCCAGTAGCGGGCAAGAGACCCAGTACTTC.

The J gene is TRBJ2-5, the V gene TRBV14, with 7 bases aligning to TRBD2. The CDR3 has 14 amino acids. J was trimmed by 3 bases and V by 4 bases; bases with no gene match: 5. The germline gives CDR1 SGHDN, CDR2 FVKESK. CDR3 residues: CASSRAGWEETQYF. The CDR3 DNA is TGTGCCAGCAGCCGAGCGGGATGGGAAGAGACCCAGTACTTC.

The J gene is TRBJ2-5, the V gene TRBV7-8, with TRBD2 identical over 10 bases. The CDR3 contains 17 residues. Trimming took 5 bases from V and 2 from J; bases not matched to a gene: 11. Germline V gene sequence: CDR1 SGHVS, CDR2 FQNEAQ. The CDR3 spells CASSERGLAGGQETQYF. DNA for the CDR3: TGTGCCAGCAGCGAACGGGGGTTAGCGGGAGGACAAGAGACCCAGTACTTC.

This chain connects TRBV15 to TRBJ1-2; D is ambiguous. Germline V lookup: CDR1 LNHNV, CDR2 YYDKDF (reference sequence). The V and J ends lost 0 bases and 2 bases respectively, with 10 bases between them. The CDR3 extends over 15 amino acids. The CDR3 region is CATSREGQPNYGYTF. The CDR3 coding sequence is TGTGCCACCAGCAGAGAAGGCCAGCCAAACTATGGCTACACCTTC.

The rearrangement links TRBV6-5 to TRBJ2-7; tentatively, D is TRBD2 (6 bases). The CDR3 is 15 residues long. The ends were cut back, 0 bases at V and 2 bases at J, with 11 bases in the middle. CDR1 is MNHEY and CDR2 is SVGAGI in the germline V gene. The CDR3 region has the DNA TGTGCCAGCAGTTACTCGGGACTCCCCACCTACGAGCAGTACTTC. Its translation: CASSYSGLPTYEQYF.

This sequence joins TRBV7-9 and TRBJ2-1; 9 nucleotides match TRBD2. The V gene's germline CDR1 is SEHNR and CDR2 FQNEAQ (reference sequence). V lost 2 bases to trimming and J lost 8 bases; unmatched junction nucleotides: 4. CDR3 length equals 14 residues. The CDR3 DNA follows: TGTGCCAGCAGCTTACTAGCGGGAATCCATGAGCAGTTCTTC. It encodes CASSLLAGIHEQFF.